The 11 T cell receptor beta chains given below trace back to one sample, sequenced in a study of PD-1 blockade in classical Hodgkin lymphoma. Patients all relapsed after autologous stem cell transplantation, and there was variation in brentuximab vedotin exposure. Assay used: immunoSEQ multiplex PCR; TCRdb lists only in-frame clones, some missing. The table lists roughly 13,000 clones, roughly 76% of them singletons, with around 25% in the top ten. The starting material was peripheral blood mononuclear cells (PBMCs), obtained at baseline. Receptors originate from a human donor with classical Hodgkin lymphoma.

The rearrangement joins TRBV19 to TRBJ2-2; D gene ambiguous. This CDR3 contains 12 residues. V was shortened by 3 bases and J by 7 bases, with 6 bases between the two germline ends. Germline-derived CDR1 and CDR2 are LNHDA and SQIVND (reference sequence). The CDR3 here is CASSIGVGELFF. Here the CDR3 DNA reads TGTGCCAGTAGTATTGGTGTCGGGGAGCTGTTTTTT.

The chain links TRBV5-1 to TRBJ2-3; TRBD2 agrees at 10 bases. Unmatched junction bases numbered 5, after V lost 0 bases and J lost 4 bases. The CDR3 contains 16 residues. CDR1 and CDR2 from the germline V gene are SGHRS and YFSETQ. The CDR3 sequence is CASSLALAGVADTQYF. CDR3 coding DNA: TGCGCCAGCAGCTTGGCCCTAGCGGGAGTCGCAGATACGCAGTATTTT.

In DNA, the CDR3 is TGCAGCGTTGAAGAAGGAGCGGGAGTTGGGGACAATGAGCAGTTCTTC. Its protein is CSVEEGAGVGDNEQFF. The J gene is TRBJ2-1, the V gene TRBV29-1; 8 nucleotides align to TRBD2. The germline V gene has CDR1 SQVTM and CDR2 ANQGSEA. The junction had 9 bases not matched to a gene; V was cut back by 0 bases and J by 5 bases. CDR3 length: 16 amino acids.

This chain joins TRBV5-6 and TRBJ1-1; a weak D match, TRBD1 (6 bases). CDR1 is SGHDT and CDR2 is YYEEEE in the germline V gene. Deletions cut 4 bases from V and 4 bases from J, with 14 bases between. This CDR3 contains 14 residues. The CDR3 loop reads CASSPPDSSTEAFF. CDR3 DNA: TGTGCCAGCAGCCCACCGGACAGTTCCACTGAAGCTTTCTTT. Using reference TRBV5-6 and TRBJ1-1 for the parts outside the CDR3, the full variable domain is DAGVTQSPTHLIKTRGQQVTLRCSPKSGHDTVSWYQQALGQGPQFIFQYYEEEERQRGNFPDRFSGHQFPNYSSELNVNALLLGDSALYLCASSPPDSSTEAFFGQGTRLTVV.

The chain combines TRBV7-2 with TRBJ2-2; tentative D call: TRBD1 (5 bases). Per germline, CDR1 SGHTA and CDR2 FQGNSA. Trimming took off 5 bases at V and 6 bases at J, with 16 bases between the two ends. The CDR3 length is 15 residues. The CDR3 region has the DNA TGTGCCAGCAGCCCCCCTCGGGCCAGGGCCGGGGAGCTGTTTTTT. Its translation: CASSPPRARAGELFF.

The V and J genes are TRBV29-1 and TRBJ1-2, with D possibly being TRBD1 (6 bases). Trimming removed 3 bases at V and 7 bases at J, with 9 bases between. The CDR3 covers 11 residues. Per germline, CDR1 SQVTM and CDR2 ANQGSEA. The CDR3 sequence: CSVDLRGGYTF. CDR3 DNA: TGCAGCGTTGACCTCAGGGGTGGCTACACCTTC.

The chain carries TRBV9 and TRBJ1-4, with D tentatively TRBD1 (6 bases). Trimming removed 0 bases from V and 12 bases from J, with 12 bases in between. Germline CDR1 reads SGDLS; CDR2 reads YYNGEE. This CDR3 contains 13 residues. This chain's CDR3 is CASSVDGRTELFF. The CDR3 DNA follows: TGTGCCAGCAGCGTAGACGGGAGGACAGAACTGTTTTTT.

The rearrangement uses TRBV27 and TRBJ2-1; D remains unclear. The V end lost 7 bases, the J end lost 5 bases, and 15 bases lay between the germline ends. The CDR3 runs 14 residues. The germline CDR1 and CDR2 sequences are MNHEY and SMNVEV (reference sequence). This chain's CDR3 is CASKWSVSNNEQFF. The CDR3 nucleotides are TGTGCCAGCAAATGGTCGGTATCAAACAATGAGCAGTTCTTC.

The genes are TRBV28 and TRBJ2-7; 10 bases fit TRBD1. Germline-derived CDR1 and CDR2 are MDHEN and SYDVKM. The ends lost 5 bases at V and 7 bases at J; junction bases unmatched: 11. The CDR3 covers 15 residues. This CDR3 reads CASSQAGTGVYEQYF. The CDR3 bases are TGTGCCAGCAGTCAAGCCGGGACAGGGGTATATGAGCAGTACTTC.

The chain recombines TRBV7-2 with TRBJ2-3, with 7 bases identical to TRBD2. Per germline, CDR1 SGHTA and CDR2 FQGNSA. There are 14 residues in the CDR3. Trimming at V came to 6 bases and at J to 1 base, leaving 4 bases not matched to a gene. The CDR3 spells CASRRSGRTDTQYF. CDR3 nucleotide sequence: TGTGCCAGCAGGCGTAGCGGGCGCACAGATACGCAGTATTTT.

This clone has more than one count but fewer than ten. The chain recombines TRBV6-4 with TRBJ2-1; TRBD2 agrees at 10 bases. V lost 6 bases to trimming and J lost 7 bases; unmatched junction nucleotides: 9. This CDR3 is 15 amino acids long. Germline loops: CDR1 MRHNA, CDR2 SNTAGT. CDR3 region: CASSHLAGEGNEQFF. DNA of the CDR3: TGTGCCAGCAGCCACCTAGCGGGAGAGGGGAATGAGCAGTTCTTC.